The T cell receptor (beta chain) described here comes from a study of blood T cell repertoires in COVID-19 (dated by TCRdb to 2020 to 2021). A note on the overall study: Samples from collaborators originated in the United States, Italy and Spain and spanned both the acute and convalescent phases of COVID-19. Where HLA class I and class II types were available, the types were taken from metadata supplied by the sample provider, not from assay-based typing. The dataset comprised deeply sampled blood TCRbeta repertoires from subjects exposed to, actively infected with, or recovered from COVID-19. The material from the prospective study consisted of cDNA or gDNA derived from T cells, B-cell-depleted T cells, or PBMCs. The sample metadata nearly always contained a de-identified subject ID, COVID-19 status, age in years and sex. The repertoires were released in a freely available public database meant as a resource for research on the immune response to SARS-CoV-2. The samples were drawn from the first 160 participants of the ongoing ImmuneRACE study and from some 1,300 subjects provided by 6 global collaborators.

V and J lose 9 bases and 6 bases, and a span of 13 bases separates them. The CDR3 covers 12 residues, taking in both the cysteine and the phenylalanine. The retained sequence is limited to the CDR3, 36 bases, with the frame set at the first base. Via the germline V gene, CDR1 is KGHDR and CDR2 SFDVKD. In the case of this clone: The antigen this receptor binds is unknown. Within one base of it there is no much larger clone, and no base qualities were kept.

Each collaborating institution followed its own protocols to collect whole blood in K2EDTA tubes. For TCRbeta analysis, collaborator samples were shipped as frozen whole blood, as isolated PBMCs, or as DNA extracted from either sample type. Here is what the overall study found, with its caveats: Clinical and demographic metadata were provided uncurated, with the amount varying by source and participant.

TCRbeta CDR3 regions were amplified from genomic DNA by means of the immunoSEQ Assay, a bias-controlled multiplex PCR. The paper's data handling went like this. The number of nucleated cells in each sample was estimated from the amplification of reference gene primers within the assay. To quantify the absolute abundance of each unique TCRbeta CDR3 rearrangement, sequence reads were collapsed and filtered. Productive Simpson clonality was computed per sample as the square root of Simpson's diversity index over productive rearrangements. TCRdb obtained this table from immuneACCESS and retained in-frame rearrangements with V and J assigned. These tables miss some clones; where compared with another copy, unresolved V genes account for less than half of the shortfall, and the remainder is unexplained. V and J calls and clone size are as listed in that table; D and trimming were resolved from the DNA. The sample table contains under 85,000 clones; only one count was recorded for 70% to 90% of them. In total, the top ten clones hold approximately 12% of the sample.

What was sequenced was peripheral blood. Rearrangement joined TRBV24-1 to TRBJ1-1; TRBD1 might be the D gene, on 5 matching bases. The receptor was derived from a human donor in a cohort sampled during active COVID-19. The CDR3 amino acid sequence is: CATSDSGPEAFF. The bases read TGTGCCACCTCCGACAGTGGCCCTGAAGCTTTCTTT.